This TCR beta chain was sequenced in a study of blood T cell repertoires in COVID-19. Across the whole study: The analysed material was cDNA or gDNA that came from T cells, B-cell-depleted T cells, or PBMCs.

CDR1 is MDHEN, CDR2 SYDVKM, per germline. Germline trimming cut 4 bases from V and 2 bases from J; bases unmatched to any gene: 8. This CDR3 contains 16 residues. The protocol was immunoSEQ multiplex PCR, while the TCRdb copy is restricted to in-frame clones and leaves out a portion. The sample includes approximately 170,000 clones, about 80% of them seen just once. Sequencing was carried out using peripheral blood. This receptor was obtained from a man aged 65-85 years with active or convalescent COVID-19. This chain joins TRBV28 and TRBJ2-1; 7 bases are shared with TRBD1. CDR3 in DNA: TGTGCCAGCAGTTCGCCCGGGACAGAACCCTACAATGAGCAGTTCTTC. Its translation: CASSSPGTEPYNEQFF.